This T cell receptor beta chain emerged from a study of blood T cell repertoires in COVID-19. TCRdb's copy holds only in-frame clones and misses some; the assay was immunoSEQ multiplex PCR. The data contain 130,000 to 150,000 clones, approximately 82% of them seen just once; the ten biggest clones take up about 10%. Germline trimming cut 3 bases from V and 3 bases from J; bases unmatched to any gene: 0. Germline CDR1 and CDR2: KGHSH and LQKENI. This CDR3 comprises 15 residues. This sequence was found in a man in his 60s with active or convalescent COVID-19. Sequenced material: peripheral blood. V and J are TRBV18 and TRBJ2-5; TRBD2 matches 14 bases. CDR3: CASSPGLAGEETQYF. CDR3 bases: TGTGCCAGCTCACCGGGACTAGCGGGAGAAGAGACCCAGTACTTC.